A selection of T cell receptor beta chains follows, all from one sample in a study of blood T cell repertoires in COVID-19. Assay: immunoSEQ multiplex PCR; the TCRdb copy retains only in-frame clones and omits some. The repertoire holds some 46,000 clones, with 70% to 90% as singletons. Input material: peripheral blood. The receptors stem from an elderly woman with COVID-19, enrolled during active disease. The CDR3 runs from the conserved cysteine through the conserved F or W. A D gene is named only where the DNA matches it firmly. The size of a clone is reported for some rows only, either as once, few or many, or as a class for expanded clones.

D gene: TRBD1
V gene: TRBV2
J gene: TRBJ1-5
clone size: few
CDR3 protein: CASKQGDQPQHF
CDR3 DNA: TGTGCCAGCAAGCAGGGGGATCAGCCCCAGCATTTT

D gene: TRBD2
V gene: TRBV10-3
J gene: TRBJ2-5
clone size: once
CDR3 protein: CAISLGGGGQETQYF
CDR3 DNA: TGTGCCATCAGCCTAGGCGGGGGGGGTCAAGAGACCCAGTACTTC

D gene: TRBD2
V gene: TRBV28
J gene: TRBJ2-2
clone size: -
CDR3 protein: CASGRTSVTGELFF
CDR3 DNA: TGTGCCAGCGGGAGGACTAGCGTAACCGGGGAGCTGTTTTTT

D gene: TRBD1
V gene: TRBV28
J gene: TRBJ1-2
clone size: -
CDR3 protein: CASSLTGGIGYTF
CDR3 DNA: TGTGCCAGCAGCTTAACAGGGGGCATTGGCTACACCTTC

D gene: TRBD1
V gene: TRBV5-1
J gene: TRBJ2-5
clone size: -
CDR3 protein: CASAGTGGQETQYF
CDR3 DNA: TGCGCCAGCGCCGGGACAGGGGGCCAAGAGACCCAGTACTTC

D gene: TRBD2
V gene: TRBV28
J gene: TRBJ2-3
clone size: -
CDR3 protein: CASSLTGGLAGGGSTDTQYF
CDR3 DNA: TGTGCCAGCAGCCTCACCGGCGGGCTAGCGGGAGGTGGTAGCACAGATACGCAGTATTTT

D gene: TRBD1
V gene: TRBV18
J gene: TRBJ2-5
clone size: -
CDR3 protein: CASSRGQKETQYF
CDR3 DNA: TGTGCCAGCTCACGGGGACAGAAAGAGACCCAGTACTTC

D gene: TRBD2
V gene: TRBV24-1
J gene: TRBJ2-1
clone size: -
CDR3 protein: CATSDGTSGHNEQFF
CDR3 DNA: TGTGCCACCAGTGATGGGACTAGCGGGCACAATGAGCAGTTCTTC

D gene: -
V gene: TRBV2
J gene: TRBJ2-7
clone size: -
CDR3 protein: CASRPQLTGIYEQYF
CDR3 DNA: TGTGCCAGCAGACCTCAACTAACAGGAATCTACGAGCAGTACTTC

D gene: -
V gene: TRBV29-1
J gene: TRBJ2-1
clone size: -
CDR3 protein: CSVDTPGDEQFF
CDR3 DNA: TGCAGCGTTGACACTCCAGGGGATGAGCAGTTCTTC

D gene: TRBD1
V gene: TRBV27
J gene: TRBJ1-6
clone size: few
CDR3 protein: CASSLGPGQGFRPLHF
CDR3 DNA: TGTGCCAGCAGCCTAGGCCCGGGACAGGGATTTAGGCCCCTCCACTTT

D gene: TRBD1
V gene: TRBV5-5
J gene: TRBJ2-3
clone size: -
CDR3 protein: CASSLTGETDTQYF
CDR3 DNA: TGTGCCAGCAGCTTGACAGGGGAAACAGATACGCAGTATTTT

D gene: TRBD1
V gene: TRBV9
J gene: TRBJ1-3
clone size: -
CDR3 protein: CASSVTGLDGNTIYF
CDR3 DNA: TGTGCCAGCAGCGTGACAGGGCTGGATGGAAACACCATATATTTT

D gene: TRBD2
V gene: TRBV6-1
J gene: TRBJ2-3
clone size: -
CDR3 protein: CASSVEKRGGTDTQYF
CDR3 DNA: TGTGCCAGCAGTGTTGAAAAGCGGGGGGGCACAGATACGCAGTATTTT

D gene: TRBD1
V gene: TRBV23-1
J gene: TRBJ2-7
clone size: -
CDR3 protein: CASSHLRDRSSYEQYF
CDR3 DNA: TGCGCCAGCAGTCATCTAAGGGACAGAAGCTCCTACGAGCAGTACTTC

D gene: -
V gene: TRBV10-3
J gene: TRBJ2-6
clone size: once
CDR3 protein: CAIGQDKISGANVLTF
CDR3 DNA: TGTGCCATCGGTCAGGACAAAATCTCTGGGGCCAACGTCCTGACTTTC

D gene: -
V gene: TRBV6-2/TRBV6-3
J gene: TRBJ2-3
clone size: -
CDR3 protein: CASSYLDGDTQYF
CDR3 DNA: TGTGCCAGCAGTTACCTTGACGGGGATACGCAGTATTTT

D gene: TRBD1
V gene: TRBV5-4
J gene: TRBJ1-3
clone size: -
CDR3 protein: CASSPGTGDSGNTIYF
CDR3 DNA: TGTGCCAGCAGCCCCGGGACAGGGGACTCTGGAAACACCATATATTTT

D gene: TRBD2
V gene: TRBV7-2
J gene: TRBJ2-2
clone size: -
CDR3 protein: CASSLRTSGGVAGELFF
CDR3 DNA: TGTGCCAGCAGCCTGCGGACTAGCGGGGGGGTAGCCGGGGAGCTGTTTTTT

D gene: TRBD1
V gene: TRBV4-1
J gene: TRBJ2-1
clone size: once
CDR3 protein: CASSQGIVGQRYNEQFF
CDR3 DNA: TGCGCCAGCAGCCAAGGAATAGTGGGACAGAGGTACAATGAGCAGTTCTTC

D gene: -
V gene: TRBV28
J gene: TRBJ2-7
clone size: -
CDR3 protein: CASRGPGQNEQYF
CDR3 DNA: TGTGCCAGCAGGGGGCCAGGTCAGAACGAGCAGTACTTC

D gene: -
V gene: TRBV6-5
J gene: TRBJ1-1
clone size: -
CDR3 protein: CASRRGMDRNTEAFF
CDR3 DNA: TGTGCCAGCAGGAGGGGGATGGACAGGAACACTGAAGCTTTCTTT

D gene: TRBD1
V gene: TRBV5-1
J gene: TRBJ1-5
clone size: -
CDR3 protein: CASSPGMGQSNQPQHF
CDR3 DNA: TGCGCCAGCAGCCCTGGCATGGGACAGAGCAATCAGCCCCAGCATTTT

D gene: TRBD1
V gene: TRBV5-6
J gene: TRBJ1-1
clone size: once
CDR3 protein: CASSFGTGGGLNTEAFF
CDR3 DNA: TGTGCCAGCAGCTTTGGGACAGGGGGCGGCTTGAACACTGAAGCTTTCTTT

D gene: TRBD2
V gene: TRBV3-1/TRBV3-2
J gene: TRBJ2-5
clone size: -
CDR3 protein: CASSLPPGTSGGGETQYF
CDR3 DNA: TGTGCCAGCAGCCTACCCCCCGGGACTAGCGGGGGAGGAGAGACCCAGTACTTC

D gene: TRBD1
V gene: TRBV28
J gene: TRBJ1-3
clone size: -
CDR3 protein: CASSLSGGYISGNTIYF
CDR3 DNA: TGTGCCAGCAGTTTATCAGGGGGCTACATCTCTGGAAACACCATATATTTT

D gene: -
V gene: TRBV5-1
J gene: TRBJ1-2
clone size: -
CDR3 protein: CASSLTTGLPDYGYTF
CDR3 DNA: TGCGCCAGCAGCCTCACCACGGGATTACCCGACTATGGCTACACCTTC

D gene: -
V gene: TRBV9
J gene: TRBJ2-1
clone size: -
CDR3 protein: CASNQGRPSYNEQFF
CDR3 DNA: TGTGCCAGCAACCAGGGCAGGCCTTCCTACAATGAGCAGTTCTTC

D gene: -
V gene: TRBV18
J gene: TRBJ1-1
clone size: -
CDR3 protein: CASSPGSYTEAFF
CDR3 DNA: TGTGCCAGCTCACCAGGCAGTTACACTGAAGCTTTCTTT